This TCR beta chain was profiled in a study of cytomegalovirus exposure and HLA in healthy donors. Study-wide findings and caveats: Across HLA loci, a later analysis found differing TCR association rates, with DRB1 most and HLA-C fewest.

PCR used 60 Vbeta primers and 13 Jbeta primers. Sequencing used immunoSEQ multiplex PCR; TCRdb keeps in-frame clones, though not all of them. This repertoire shows roughly 160,000 clones, approximately 88% found once; its top ten account for 0.75% to 0.95%. Trimming took 4 bases from V and 2 from J; bases not matched to a gene: 7. CDR1 is LGHNA, CDR2 YSLEER, per germline. The CDR3 sequence is 15 residues long. Points on this clone: No antigen is known for it.

Specimen: PBMCs. The chain links TRBV4-3 to TRBJ2-7; 8 nucleotides align to TRBD2. This TCR was recovered from a woman in her twenties or thirties in good health and CMV-seronegative. The CDR3 here is CASSPGGGNPYEQYF. Here the CDR3 DNA reads TGCGCCAGCAGCCCGGGCGGGGGGAACCCCTACGAGCAGTACTTC.